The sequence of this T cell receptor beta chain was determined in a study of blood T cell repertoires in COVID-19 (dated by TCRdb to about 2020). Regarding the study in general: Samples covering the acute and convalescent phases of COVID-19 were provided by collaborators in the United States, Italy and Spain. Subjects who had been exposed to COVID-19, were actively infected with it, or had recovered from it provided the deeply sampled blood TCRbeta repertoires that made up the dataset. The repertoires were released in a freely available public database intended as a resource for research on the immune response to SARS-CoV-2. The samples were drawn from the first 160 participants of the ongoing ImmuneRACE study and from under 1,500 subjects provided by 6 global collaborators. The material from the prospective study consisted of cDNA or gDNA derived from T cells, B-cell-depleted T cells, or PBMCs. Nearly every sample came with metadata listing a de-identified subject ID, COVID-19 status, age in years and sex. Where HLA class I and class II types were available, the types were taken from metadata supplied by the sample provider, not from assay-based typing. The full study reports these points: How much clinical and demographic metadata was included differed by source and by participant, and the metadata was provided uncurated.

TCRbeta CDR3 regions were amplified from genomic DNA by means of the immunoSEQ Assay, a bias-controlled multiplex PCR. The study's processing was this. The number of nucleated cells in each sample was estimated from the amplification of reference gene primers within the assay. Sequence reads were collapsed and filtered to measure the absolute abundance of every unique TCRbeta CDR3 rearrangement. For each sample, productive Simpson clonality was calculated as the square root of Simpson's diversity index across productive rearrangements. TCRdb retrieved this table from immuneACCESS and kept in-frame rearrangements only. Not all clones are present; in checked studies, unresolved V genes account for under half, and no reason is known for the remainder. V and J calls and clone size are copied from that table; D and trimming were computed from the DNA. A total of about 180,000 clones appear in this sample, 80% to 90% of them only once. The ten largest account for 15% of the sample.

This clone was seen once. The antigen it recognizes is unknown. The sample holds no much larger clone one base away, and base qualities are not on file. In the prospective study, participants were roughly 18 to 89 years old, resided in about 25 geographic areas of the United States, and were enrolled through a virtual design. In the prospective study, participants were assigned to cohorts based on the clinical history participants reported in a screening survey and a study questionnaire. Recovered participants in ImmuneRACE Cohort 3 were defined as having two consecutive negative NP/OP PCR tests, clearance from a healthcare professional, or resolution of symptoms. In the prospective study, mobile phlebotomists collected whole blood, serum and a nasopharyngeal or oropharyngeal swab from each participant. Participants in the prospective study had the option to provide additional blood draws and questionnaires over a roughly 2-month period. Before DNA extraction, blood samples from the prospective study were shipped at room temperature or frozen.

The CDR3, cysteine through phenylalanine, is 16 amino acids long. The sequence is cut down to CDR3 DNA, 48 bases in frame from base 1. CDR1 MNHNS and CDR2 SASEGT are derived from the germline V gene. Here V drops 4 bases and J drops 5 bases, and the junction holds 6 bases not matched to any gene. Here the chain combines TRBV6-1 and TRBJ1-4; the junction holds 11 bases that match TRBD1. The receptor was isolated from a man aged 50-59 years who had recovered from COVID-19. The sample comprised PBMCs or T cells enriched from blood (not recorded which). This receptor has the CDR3 CASSGGQGARNEKLFF. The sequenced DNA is TGTGCCAGCAGTGGCGGACAGGGGGCGAGAAATGAAAAACTGTTTTTT.